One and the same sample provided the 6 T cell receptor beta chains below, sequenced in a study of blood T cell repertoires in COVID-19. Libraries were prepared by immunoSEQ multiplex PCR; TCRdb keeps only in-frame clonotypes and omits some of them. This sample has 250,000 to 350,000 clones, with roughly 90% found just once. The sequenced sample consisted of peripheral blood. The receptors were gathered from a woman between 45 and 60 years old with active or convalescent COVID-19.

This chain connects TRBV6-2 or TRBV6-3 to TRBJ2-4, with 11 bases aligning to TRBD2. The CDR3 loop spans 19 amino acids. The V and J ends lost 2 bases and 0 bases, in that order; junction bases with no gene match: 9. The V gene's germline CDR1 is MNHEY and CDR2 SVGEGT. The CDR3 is CASSYLWLAGGLAKNIQYF. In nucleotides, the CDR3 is TGTGCCAGCAGTTACCTTTGGCTAGCGGGGGGCTTAGCCAAAAACATTCAGTACTTC.

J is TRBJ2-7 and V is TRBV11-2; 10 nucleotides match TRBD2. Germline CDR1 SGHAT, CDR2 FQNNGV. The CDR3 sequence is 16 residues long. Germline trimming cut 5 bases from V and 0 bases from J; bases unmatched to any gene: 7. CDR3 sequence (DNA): TGTGCCAGCAGCCCTCCTAGCGGGAGAAGCTCCTACGAGCAGTACTTC. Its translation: CASSPPSGRSSYEQYF.

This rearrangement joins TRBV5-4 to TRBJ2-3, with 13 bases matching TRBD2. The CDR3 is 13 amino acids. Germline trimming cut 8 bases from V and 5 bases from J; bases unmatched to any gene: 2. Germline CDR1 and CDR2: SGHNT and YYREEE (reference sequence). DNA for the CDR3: TGTGCCAGTGGACTAGCGGGAGAAGATACGCAGTATTTT. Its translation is CASGLAGEDTQYF. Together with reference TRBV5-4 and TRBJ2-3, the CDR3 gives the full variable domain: ETGVTQSPTHLIKTRGQQVTLRCSSQSGHNTVSWYQQALGQGPQFIFQYYREEENGRGNFPPRFSGLQFPNYSSELNVNALELDDSALYLCASGLAGEDTQYFGPGTRLTVL.

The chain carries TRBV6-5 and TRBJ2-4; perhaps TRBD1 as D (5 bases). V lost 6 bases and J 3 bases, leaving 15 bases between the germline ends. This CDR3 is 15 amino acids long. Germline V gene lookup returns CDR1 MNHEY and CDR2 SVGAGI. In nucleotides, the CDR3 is TGTGCCAGCAGCGAGTCCCAGGGTATCAAAAACATTCAGTACTTC. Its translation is CASSESQGIKNIQYF.

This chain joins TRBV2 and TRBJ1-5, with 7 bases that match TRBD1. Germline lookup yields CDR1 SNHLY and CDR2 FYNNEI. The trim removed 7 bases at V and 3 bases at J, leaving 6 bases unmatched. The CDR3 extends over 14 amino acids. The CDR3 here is CASNTGTDNQPQHF. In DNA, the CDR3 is TGTGCCAGCAATACCGGGACAGACAATCAGCCCCAGCATTTT.

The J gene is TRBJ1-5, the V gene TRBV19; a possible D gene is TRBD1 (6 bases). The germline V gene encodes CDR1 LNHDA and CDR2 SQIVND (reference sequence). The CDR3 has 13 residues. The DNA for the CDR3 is TGTGCAACGTCCCCAGGGGCTGGTCAGCCCCAGCATTTT. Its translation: CATSPGAGQPQHF. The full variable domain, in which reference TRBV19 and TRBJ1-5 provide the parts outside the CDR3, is DGGITQSPKYLFRKEGQNVTLSCEQNLNHDAMYWYRQDPGQGLRLIYYSQIVNDFQKGDIAEGYSVSREKKESFPLTVTSAQKNPTAFYLCATSPGAGQPQHFGDGTRLSIL.